Shown below are 10 T cell receptor beta chains from a single sample sequenced in a study of T cell repertoires in cytomegalovirus infection. TCRdb used MiXCR to reprocess the reads, holding one entry per CDR3 protein. The sample has more than 300,000 distinct CDR3 sequences, roughly 34% seen once. No cognate antigen is known for these TCRs. The sequencing here drew on cultured PBMCs, taken from culture after CMV antigen stimulation. Receptors originate from a human donor in good health (CMV status not recorded). Some clones in this sample may be carry-over from other donors' samples.

This clonotype was picked up a small number of times. The V and J genes are TRBV11-3 and TRBJ2-5; D is uncertain. This CDR3 region has 14 residues. CDR1 SGHNT and CDR2 YENEEA come from the germline V gene. Trimming stripped 1 base from V and 3 bases from J, with 9 bases between. DNA of the CDR3: TGTGCCAGCAGCTTAGGTGAAGGGAAAGAGACCCAGTACTTC. Translated: CASSLGEGKETQYF.

This clonotype turned up a few times. The rearrangement uses TRBV7-2 and TRBJ2-7; 10 bases are shared with TRBD1. The CDR3 is made up of 14 amino acids. Per the germline V gene, CDR1 is SGHTA and CDR2 is FQGNSA. The trim removed 4 bases at V and 5 bases at J, leaving 5 bases unmatched. CDR3 bases: TGTGCCAGCAGCTCCGGGACAGGGGTCCACGAGCAGTACTTC. Translating it yields CASSSGTGVHEQYF.

The chain is built from TRBV28 and TRBJ2-3; tentative D call: TRBD2 (5 bases). From germline, CDR1 is MDHEN and CDR2 SYDVKM. Trimming removed 5 bases at V and 0 bases at J, with 9 bases between. The CDR3 contains 14 residues. As DNA, the CDR3 is TGTGCCAGCAGTGACTATTCTAGCACAGATACGCAGTATTTT. Amino acids: CASSDYSSTDTQYF.

J is TRBJ2-5 and V is TRBV19, with D unresolved. The CDR3 runs to 13 residues. Trimming shortened V by 6 bases and J by 4 bases, and 12 bases separated the two germline ends. Germline V gene data show CDR1 as LNHDA and CDR2 as SQIVND (reference sequence). The CDR3 sequence is CASSYLGSETQYF. CDR3 nucleotide sequence: TGTGCCAGTAGCTACCTCGGGTCAGAGACCCAGTACTTC.

J is TRBJ2-5 and V is TRBV7-2, with unresolved D. The germline gives CDR1 SGHTA, CDR2 FQGNSA. V was shortened by 10 bases and J by 0 bases, with 21 bases between the two germline ends. This CDR3 has 16 amino acids. CDR3 coding DNA: TGTGCCACCCCTATCCGGCAGGATTGGTACCAAGAGACCCAGTACTTC. This gives the protein CATPIRQDWYQETQYF.

This clonotype has more than one count but fewer than ten. The J gene is TRBJ2-5, the V gene TRBV20-1, with TRBD1 matching 8 bases. Germline CDR1 reads DFQATT; CDR2 reads SNEGSKA (reference sequence). J lost 4 bases, V lost 3 bases, and 4 bases had no gene match. This CDR3 spans 13 amino acids. The CDR3 reads CSASQGAGETQYF. The CDR3 nucleotides are TGCAGTGCTAGCCAGGGGGCGGGAGAGACCCAGTACTTC.

The V and J genes are TRBV4-1 and TRBJ1-2; D is uncertain. Trimming took off 0 bases at V and 4 bases at J, with 6 bases between the two ends. The CDR3 covers 13 residues. Germline assignment: CDR1 MGHRA and CDR2 YSYEKL. CDR3 region: CASSQENSYGYTF. The CDR3 DNA is TGCGCCAGCAGCCAAGAAAACAGCTATGGCTACACCTTC.

The chain employs TRBV12-3 or TRBV12-4 and TRBJ2-1, with 7 bases identical to TRBD2. The CDR3 has 14 residues. The V gene end was trimmed by 5 bases and the J gene end by 5 bases; junction bases not matched to a gene: 6. The CDR3 loop is CASSPRRENNEQFF. CDR3 nucleotides: TGTGCCAGCAGTCCACGGCGGGAGAACAATGAGCAGTTCTTC.

The gene calls are TRBV7-6 and TRBJ2-5, with 10 bases aligning to TRBD2. The V segment lost 5 bases and the J segment 2 bases; nucleotides outside the gene matches: 5. The CDR3 runs 15 residues. Germline V gene sequence: CDR1 SGHVS, CDR2 FNYEAQ. The CDR3 sequence is CASSPSGSQQETQYF. The CDR3 nucleotides are TGTGCCAGCAGCCCTAGCGGGAGTCAACAAGAGACCCAGTACTTC.

V and J are TRBV7-8 and TRBJ2-1; possible D gene TRBD2, 6 bases. The CDR3 has 16 amino acids. Trimming left V 5 bases short and J 0 bases short, with 14 bases between. The V gene's germline CDR1 is SGHVS and CDR2 FQNEAQ. This CDR3 is CASSPQRVSSYNEQFF. For the CDR3, the DNA is TGTGCCAGCAGCCCTCAGCGGGTCAGCTCCTACAATGAGCAGTTCTTC.